The T cell receptor beta chain described here comes from a study of Ad26.COV2.S vaccination and SARS-CoV-2 variants. This clone was recorded once. Stated treatment: around 19 received Ad26.COV2.S at low or high dose, single or two shots; about five received placebo; per-sample allocation not given. Samples came from day 63 after the first vaccine or placebo injection. The germline V gene encodes CDR1 KGHDR and CDR2 SFDVKD. The CDR3 contains 14 residues. The V end lost 3 bases, the J end lost 8 bases, and 15 bases lay between the germline ends. This table comes from immunoSEQ multiplex PCR, and its TCRdb copy is limited to in-frame clones, with some not included. The table shows roughly 350,000 clones, with 80% to 90% occurring only once.

This chain joins TRBV24-1 and TRBJ1-2; D perhaps matches TRBD1 (6 bases). The input for sequencing was peripheral blood, taken in a trial of Ad26.COV2.S vaccine versus placebo. The receptor was isolated from a person between 18 and 60 years old who received the Ad26.COV2.S COVID-19 vaccine or a placebo. The CDR3 sequence is CATSDSVQTGGYTF. The DNA for the CDR3 is TGTGCCACCAGTGATAGTGTACAGACAGGCGGCTACACCTTC.